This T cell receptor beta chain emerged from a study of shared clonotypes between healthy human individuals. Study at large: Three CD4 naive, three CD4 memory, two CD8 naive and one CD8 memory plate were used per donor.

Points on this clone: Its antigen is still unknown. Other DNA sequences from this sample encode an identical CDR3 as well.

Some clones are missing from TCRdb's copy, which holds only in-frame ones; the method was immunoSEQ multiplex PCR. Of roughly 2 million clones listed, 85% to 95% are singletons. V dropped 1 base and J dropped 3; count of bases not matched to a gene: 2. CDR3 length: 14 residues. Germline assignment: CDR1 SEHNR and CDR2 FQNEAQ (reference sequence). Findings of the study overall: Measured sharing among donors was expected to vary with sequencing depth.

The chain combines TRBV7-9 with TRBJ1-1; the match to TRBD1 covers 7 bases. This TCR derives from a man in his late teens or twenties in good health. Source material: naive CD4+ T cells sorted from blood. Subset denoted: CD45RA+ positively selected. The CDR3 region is CASSLGQGYTEAFF. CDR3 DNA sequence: TGTGCCAGCAGCTTAGGACAGGGATACACTGAAGCTTTCTTT. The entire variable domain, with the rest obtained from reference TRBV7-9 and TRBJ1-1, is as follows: DTGVSQNPRHKITKRGQNVTFRCDPISEHNRLYWYRQTLGQGPEFLTYFQNEAQLEKSRLLSDRFSAERPKGSFSTLEIQRTEQGDSAMYLCASSLGQGYTEAFFGQGTRLTVV.